This T cell receptor beta chain was retrieved from a study of early stage breast cancer tumors. About the study: About 80% of the 16 invasive tumors were ER+, PR+ and HER2-. Whole-study findings and limits: Functional markers like CD4, CD8 and FOXP3 were missed in bulk sequencing.

The junction had 1 base not matched to a gene; V was cut back by 0 bases and J by 1 base. Germline V gene data show CDR1 as SGDLS and CDR2 as YYNGEE. There are 15 residues in the CDR3. Measured with immunoSEQ multiplex PCR; TCRdb has only the in-frame clones, and not every one. The table lists 44,000 or so clones, about 80% of them singletons. This clone was seen a handful of times. Antigen: not known. The sample was blood. This TCR was sampled from a person between 45 and 65 years old with breast cancer. This chain connects TRBV9 to TRBJ2-1; 7 bases fit TRBD1. CDR3: CASSVGQGSYNEQFF. The DNA of the CDR3 is TGTGCCAGCAGCGTAGGACAGGGTTCCTACAATGAGCAGTTCTTC.